The text below deals with one T cell receptor (beta chain). This entry is derived from a study of T cell responses to AZD1222 COVID-19 vaccine. Sequenced by immunoSEQ multiplex PCR; TCRdb stores in-frame clones only, minus some. The sample shows a few hundred thousand clones, 85% to 95% of them seen only once. The CDR3 contains 14 residues. The germline CDR1 and CDR2 sequences are MNHEY and SVGAGI. Trimming took 4 bases from V and 0 from J; bases not matched to a gene: 3. This receptor was taken from an adult in good health. This sample comprised peripheral blood, obtained on day 0 of AZD1222 vaccination. The gene calls are TRBV6-5 and TRBJ2-7; the match to TRBD2 covers 7 bases. In DNA, the CDR3 is TGTGCCAGCAGTTCCGGCGGGGGCTCCTACGAGCAGTACTTC. Its protein product is CASSSGGGSYEQYF.